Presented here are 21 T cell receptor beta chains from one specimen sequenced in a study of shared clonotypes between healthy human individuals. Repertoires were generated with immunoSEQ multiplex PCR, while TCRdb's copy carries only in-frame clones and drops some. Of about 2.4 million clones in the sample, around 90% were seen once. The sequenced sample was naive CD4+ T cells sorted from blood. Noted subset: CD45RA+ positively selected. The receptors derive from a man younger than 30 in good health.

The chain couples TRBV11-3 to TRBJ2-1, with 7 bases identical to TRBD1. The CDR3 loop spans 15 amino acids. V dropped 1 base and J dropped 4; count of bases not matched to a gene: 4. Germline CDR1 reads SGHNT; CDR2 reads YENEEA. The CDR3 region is CASSLGRGWYNEQFF. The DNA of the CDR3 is TGTGCCAGCAGCTTAGGCAGGGGGTGGTACAATGAGCAGTTCTTC.

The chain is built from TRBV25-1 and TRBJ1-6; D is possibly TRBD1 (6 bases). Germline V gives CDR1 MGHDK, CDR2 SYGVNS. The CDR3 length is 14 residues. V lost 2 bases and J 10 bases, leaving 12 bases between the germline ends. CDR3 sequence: CASSERTGRSPLHF. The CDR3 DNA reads TGTGCCAGCAGTGAACGAACAGGGAGATCACCCCTCCACTTT. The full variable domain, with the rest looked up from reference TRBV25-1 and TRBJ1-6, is EADIYQTPRYLVIGTGKKITLECSQTMGHDKMYWYQQDPGMELHLIHYSYGVNSTEKGDLSSESTVSRIRTEHFPLTLESARPSHTSQYLCASSERTGRSPLHFGNGTRLTVT.

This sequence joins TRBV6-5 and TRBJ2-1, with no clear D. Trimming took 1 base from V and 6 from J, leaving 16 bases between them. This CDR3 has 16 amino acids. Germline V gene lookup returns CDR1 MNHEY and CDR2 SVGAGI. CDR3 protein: CASSYFRPPSPNEQFF. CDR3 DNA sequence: TGTGCCAGCAGTTACTTCAGGCCCCCCAGCCCCAATGAGCAGTTCTTC.

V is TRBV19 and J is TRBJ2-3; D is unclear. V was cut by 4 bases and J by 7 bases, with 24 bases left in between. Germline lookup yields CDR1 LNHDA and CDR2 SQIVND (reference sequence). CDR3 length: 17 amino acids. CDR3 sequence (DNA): TGTGCCAGTAGTACTCTAAGGCCGCAGGACGGACCTAATACGCAGTATTTT. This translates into CASSTLRPQDGPNTQYF.

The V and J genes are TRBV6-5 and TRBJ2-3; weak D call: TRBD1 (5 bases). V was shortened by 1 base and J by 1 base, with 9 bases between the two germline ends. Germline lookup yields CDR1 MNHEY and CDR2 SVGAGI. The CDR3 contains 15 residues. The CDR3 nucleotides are TGTGCCAGCAGTTACTTACAGGCGGGCACAGATACGCAGTATTTT. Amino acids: CASSYLQAGTDTQYF.

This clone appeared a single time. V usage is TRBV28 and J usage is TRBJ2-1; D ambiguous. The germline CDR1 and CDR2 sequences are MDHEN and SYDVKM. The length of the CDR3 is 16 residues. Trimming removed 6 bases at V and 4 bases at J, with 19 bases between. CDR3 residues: CASSTIKSQEYNEQFF. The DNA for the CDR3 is TGTGCCAGCAGCACTATTAAGTCCCAGGAGTACAATGAGCAGTTCTTC. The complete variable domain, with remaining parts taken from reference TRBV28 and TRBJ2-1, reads DVKVTQSSRYLVKRTGEKVFLECVQDMDHENMFWYRQDPGLGLRLIYFSYDVKMKEKGDIPEGYSVSREKKERFSLILESASTNQTSMYLCASSTIKSQEYNEQFFGPGTRLTVL.

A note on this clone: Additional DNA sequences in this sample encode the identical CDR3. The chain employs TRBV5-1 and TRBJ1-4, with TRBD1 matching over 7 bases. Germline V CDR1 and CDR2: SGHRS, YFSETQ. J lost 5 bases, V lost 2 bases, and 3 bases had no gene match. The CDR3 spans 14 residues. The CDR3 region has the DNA TGCGCCAGCAGCTTCGCGACAGGGAATGAAAAACTGTTTTTT. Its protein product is CASSFATGNEKLFF.

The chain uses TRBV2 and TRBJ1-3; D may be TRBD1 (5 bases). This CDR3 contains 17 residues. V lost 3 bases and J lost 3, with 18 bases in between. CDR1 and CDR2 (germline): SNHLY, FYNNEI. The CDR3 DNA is TGTGCCAGCAGTGAGGTCCGTCCAGGGCGTAGTGGAAACACCATATATTTT. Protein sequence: CASSEVRPGRSGNTIYF.

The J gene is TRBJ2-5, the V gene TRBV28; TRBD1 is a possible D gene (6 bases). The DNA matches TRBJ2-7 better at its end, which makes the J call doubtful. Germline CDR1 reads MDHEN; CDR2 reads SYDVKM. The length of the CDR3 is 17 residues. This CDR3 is CATWTDQNPGGSYEQYF. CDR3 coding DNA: TGTGCCACCTGGACAGACCAGAATCCAGGCGGGTCTTACGAGCAGTACTTC.

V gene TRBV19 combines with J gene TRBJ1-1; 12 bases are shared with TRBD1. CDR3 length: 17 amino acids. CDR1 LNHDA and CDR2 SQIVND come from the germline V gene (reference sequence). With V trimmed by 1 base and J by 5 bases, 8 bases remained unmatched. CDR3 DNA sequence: TGTGCCAGTAGTATAGGTCCGGGACAGGGGGCACGGACTGAAGCTTTCTTT. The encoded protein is CASSIGPGQGARTEAFF.

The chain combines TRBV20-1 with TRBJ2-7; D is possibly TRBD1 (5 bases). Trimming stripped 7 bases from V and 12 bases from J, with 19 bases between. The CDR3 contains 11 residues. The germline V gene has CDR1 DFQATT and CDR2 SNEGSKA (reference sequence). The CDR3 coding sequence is TGCAGTGACAGAACGAGGAGACAGCGGTACTTC. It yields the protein CSDRTRRQRYF.

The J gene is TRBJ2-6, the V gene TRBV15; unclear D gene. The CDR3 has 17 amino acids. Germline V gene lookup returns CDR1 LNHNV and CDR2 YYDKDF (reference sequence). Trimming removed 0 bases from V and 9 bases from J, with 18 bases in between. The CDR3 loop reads CATSRETVLEQDNVLTF. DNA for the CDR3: TGTGCCACCAGCAGAGAGACGGTACTTGAACAAGACAACGTCCTGACTTTC.

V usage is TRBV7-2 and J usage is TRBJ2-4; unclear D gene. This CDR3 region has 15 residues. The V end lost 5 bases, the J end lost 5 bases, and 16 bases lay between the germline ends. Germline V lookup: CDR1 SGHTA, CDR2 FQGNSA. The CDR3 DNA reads TGTGCCAGCAGCGTCCTTATCGGGCCACAAAACATTCAGTACTTC. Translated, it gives CASSVLIGPQNIQYF.

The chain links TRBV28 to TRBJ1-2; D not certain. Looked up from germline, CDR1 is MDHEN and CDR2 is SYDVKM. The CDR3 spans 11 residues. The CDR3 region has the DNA TGTGCTACGAAAACTAACTATGGCTACACCTTC. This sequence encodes CATKTNYGYTF.

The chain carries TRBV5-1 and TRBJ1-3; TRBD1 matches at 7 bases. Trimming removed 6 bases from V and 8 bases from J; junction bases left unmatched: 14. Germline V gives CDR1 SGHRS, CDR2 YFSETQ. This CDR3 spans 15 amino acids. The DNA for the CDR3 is TGCGCCAGCACCGTCGGGAGACAGGGTGTGGACACCATATATTTT. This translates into CASTVGRQGVDTIYF.

CDR3 sequence reads: CASSSPGSPGQHNSPLHF. The DNA of the CDR3 is TGTGCCAGCAGTTCGCCAGGCTCACCAGGGCAGCATAATTCACCCCTCCACTTT. The chain joins TRBV28 to TRBJ1-6, with D perhaps TRBD1 (5 bases). Per the germline V gene, CDR1 is MDHEN and CDR2 is SYDVKM. This CDR3 region has 18 residues. The ends were cut back, 4 bases at V and 5 bases at J, with 21 bases in the middle.

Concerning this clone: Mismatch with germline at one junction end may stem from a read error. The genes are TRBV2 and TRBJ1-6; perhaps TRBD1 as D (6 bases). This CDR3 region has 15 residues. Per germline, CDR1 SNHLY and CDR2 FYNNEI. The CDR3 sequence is CATSPQGTQNSPLHF. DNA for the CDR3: TGTGCCACCAGTCCACAGGGAACTCAAAATTCACCCCTCCACTTT.

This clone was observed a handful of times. The CDR3 nucleotides are TGTGCCAGCAGCGTGAATAATTCACCCCTCCACTTT. Amino acids: CASSVNNSPLHF. The V gene is TRBV9, the J gene TRBJ1-6; unclear D gene. From germline, CDR1 is SGDLS and CDR2 YYNGEE. This CDR3 comprises 12 residues. Trimming pared 2 bases from V and 5 bases from J, leaving 2 bases between.

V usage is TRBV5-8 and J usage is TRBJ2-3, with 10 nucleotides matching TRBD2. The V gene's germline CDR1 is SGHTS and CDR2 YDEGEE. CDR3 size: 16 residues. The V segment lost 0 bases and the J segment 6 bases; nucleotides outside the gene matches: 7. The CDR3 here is CASSLALAGVTDTQYF. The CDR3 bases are TGTGCCAGCAGCTTGGCTCTAGCGGGAGTAACGGATACGCAGTATTTT. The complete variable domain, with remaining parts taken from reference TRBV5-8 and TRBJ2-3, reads EAGVTQSPTHLIKTRGQQATLRCSPISGHTSVYWYQQALGLGLQFLLWYDEGEERNRGNFPPRFSGRQFPNYSSELNVNALELEDSALYLCASSLALAGVTDTQYFGPGTRLTVL.

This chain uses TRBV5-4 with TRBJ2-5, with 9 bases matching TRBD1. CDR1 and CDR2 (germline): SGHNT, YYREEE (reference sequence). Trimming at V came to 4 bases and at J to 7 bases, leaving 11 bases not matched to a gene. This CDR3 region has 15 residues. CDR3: CASSLAGQGGGTQYF. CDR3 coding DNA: TGTGCCAGCAGCCTCGCGGGACAGGGTGGGGGGACCCAGTACTTC. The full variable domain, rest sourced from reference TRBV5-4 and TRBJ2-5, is ETGVTQSPTHLIKTRGQQVTLRCSSQSGHNTVSWYQQALGQGPQFIFQYYREEENGRGNFPPRFSGLQFPNYSSELNVNALELDDSALYLCASSLAGQGGGTQYFGPGTRLLVL.

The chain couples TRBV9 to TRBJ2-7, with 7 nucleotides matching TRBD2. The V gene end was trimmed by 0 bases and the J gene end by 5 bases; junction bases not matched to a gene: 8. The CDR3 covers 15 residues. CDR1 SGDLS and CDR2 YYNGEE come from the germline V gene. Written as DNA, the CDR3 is TGTGCCAGCAGCGTAGGGGGCGGGAGTGCCGACGAGCAGTACTTC. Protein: CASSVGGGSADEQYF.